The rows below give T cell receptor beta chains drawn from one sample of a study of T cell changes during pregnancy in multiple sclerosis. Only in-frame clones appear in the TCRdb table, and some are missing; sequencing was by immunoSEQ multiplex PCR. The sample shows about 54,000 clones, around 90% of them seen only once. Sequenced here: peripheral blood, sampled after pregnancy. The receptors shown here come from a female donor in good health, enrolled as a control in a pregnancy study. The CDR3 runs from the conserved cysteine through the conserved F or W. The D gene is left open where the match is weak. The size of a clone is reported for some rows only, either as once, few or many, or as a class for expanded clones.

abundance	d_gene	len	v_gene	j_gene	CDR3aa	CDR3nt
NA	TRBD1	13	TRBV6-5	TRBJ1-2	CASSYEGAGGYTF	TGTGCCAGCAGTTACGAGGGGGCCGGTGGCTACACCTTC
NA	TRBD2	15	TRBV9	TRBJ2-1	CASSARGGQSNEQFF	TGTGCCAGCAGCGCACGGGGGGGCCAGAGCAATGAGCAGTTCTTC
NA	NA	15	TRBV14	TRBJ1-4	CASSHIGATNEKLFF	TGTGCCAGCAGCCATATAGGGGCAACTAATGAAAAACTGTTTTTT
once	TRBD1	14	TRBV5-1	TRBJ2-7	CASSSDRGLYEQYF	TGCGCCAGCAGCTCGGACAGGGGGCTCTACGAGCAGTACTTC
NA	TRBD1	16	TRBV28	TRBJ1-1	CASSFWTGGSNTEAFF	TGTGCCAGCAGTTTTTGGACAGGGGGTTCGAACACTGAAGCTTTCTTT
NA	TRBD1	15	TRBV11-2	TRBJ2-6	CASSVDRVLANVLTF	TGTGCCAGCAGCGTCGACAGGGTGTTGGCCAACGTCCTGACTTTC
NA	TRBD2	16	TRBV7-6	TRBJ2-1	CASSLWPSGGPNEQFF	TGTGCCAGCAGCTTATGGCCTAGCGGGGGGCCAAATGAGCAGTTCTTC
NA	TRBD1	19	TRBV7-2	TRBJ1-6	CASSSPGQLSIRDYSPLHF	TGTGCCAGCAGCTCTCCGGGACAGCTCTCAATTAGGGACTATTCACCCCTCCACTTT
NA	TRBD2	16	TRBV4-1	TRBJ2-2	CASSQSGLAEVGELFF	TGCGCCAGCAGCCAGAGTGGGCTAGCGGAGGTCGGGGAGCTGTTTTTT
NA	TRBD2	17	TRBV4-1	TRBJ2-1	CASSPTMASGGHNEQFF	TGCGCCAGCAGCCCCACAATGGCTAGCGGGGGGCACAATGAGCAGTTCTTC